The 15 T cell receptor beta chains below come from one sample, sequenced in a study of CD8+ T cells in alopecia areata (dated by TCRdb to about 2018). Receptor amplification or capture employed the immunoSEQ multiplex PCR assay. For TCR sequencing, RNA was extracted from every sample and reverse transcribed into cDNA to serve as template. Held by TCRdb, this immuneACCESS table contains in-frame sequences only and omits some clones. Under half of the omission traces to an unresolved V gene where checked; the cause of the rest is unknown. In this sample the table shows about 12,000 clones, about 61% of which occur a single time. 13% of the sample belongs to the ten largest clones. From alopecia areata patients, peripheral blood was collected along with lesional scalp punch biopsies. Sequencing was performed on skin. These receptors all stem from a human donor with alopecia areata.

In this sample, this clone turned up a few times. The V and J genes are TRBV6-1 and TRBJ2-7; D call uncertain. Trimming cost V 0 bases and J 7 bases, with 7 bases left between them. This CDR3 is 12 amino acids long. Germline-derived CDR1 and CDR2 are MNHNS and SASEGT. CDR3 protein: CASSEAGREQYF. CDR3 coding DNA: TGTGCCAGCAGTGAAGCTGGGCGGGAGCAGTACTTC.

The genes are TRBV6-6 and TRBJ1-1; D ambiguous. V was trimmed by 4 bases and J by 6 bases, leaving 15 bases between them. The V gene's germline CDR1 is MNHNY and CDR2 SVGAGI (reference sequence). This CDR3 is built from 14 residues. The CDR3 DNA reads as TGTGCCAGCAGTTTGAGCAGGCTCGGGGCTGAAGCTTTCTTT. Amino acid sequence: CASSLSRLGAEAFF.

In its sample, this clone was seen a few times. The genes are TRBV7-2 and TRBJ2-7; D possibly uses TRBD1 or TRBD2 (6 bases each). CDR1 is SGHTA and CDR2 is FQGNSA in the germline V gene. Trimming left V 4 bases short and J 6 bases short, with 19 bases between. The CDR3 is 15 residues long. Written as DNA, the CDR3 is TGTGCCAGCAGCTACGAGACGGGGGCGCCCCGCGAGCAGTACTTC. It specifies CASSYETGAPREQYF.

The chain links TRBV11-2 to TRBJ2-1; D perhaps matches TRBD2 (5 bases). The ends were cut back, 5 bases at V and 9 bases at J, with 20 bases in the middle. The CDR3 loop spans 15 amino acids. The V gene's germline CDR1 is SGHAT and CDR2 FQNNGV. The CDR3 bases are TGTGCCAGCAGCGATCCTGAGCTACTAGAGAGTGAGCAGTTCTTC. It yields the protein CASSDPELLESEQFF. The variable domain in full, with the rest retrieved from reference TRBV11-2 and TRBJ2-1, is EAGVAQSPRYKIIEKRQSVAFWCNPISGHATLYWYQQILGQGPKLLIQFQNNGVVDDSQLPKDRFSAERLKGVDSTLKIQPAKLEDSAVYLCASSDPELLESEQFFGPGTRLTVL.

This clone was detected a few times. The J gene is TRBJ1-2, the V gene TRBV28; D possibly corresponds to TRBD1 (5 bases). The CDR3 covers 12 residues. Germline-derived CDR1 and CDR2 are MDHEN and SYDVKM. Trimming shortened V by 5 bases and J by 8 bases, and 12 bases separated the two germline ends. CDR3 region: CASSETVEGYTF. CDR3 DNA: TGTGCCAGCAGTGAGACAGTGGAGGGCTACACCTTC.

This clone has only one observation. The chain recombines TRBV20-1 with TRBJ2-3; no definite D call. CDR3 size: 11 residues. Trimming shortened V by 1 base and J by 11 bases, and 10 bases separated the two germline ends. Germline CDR1 and CDR2: DFQATT and SNEGSKA (reference sequence). CDR3 DNA: TGCAGTGCTAGAGTTCCAGACCGGCAGTATTTT. As protein: CSARVPDRQYF.

For the CDR3, the DNA is TGTGCCAGCAGATTGATGGGAGAGACCCAGTACTTC. Residues: CASRLMGETQYF. The chain combines TRBV7-2 with TRBJ2-5; D is unclear. Looked up from germline, CDR1 is SGHTA and CDR2 is FQGNSA. This CDR3 has 12 amino acids. V was trimmed by 6 bases and J by 4 bases, leaving 9 bases between them.

CDR3 amino acids: CASSLGGNTEAFF. For the CDR3, the DNA is TGTGCCAGCAGTTTAGGGGGGAACACTGAAGCTTTCTTT. The chain uses TRBV27 and TRBJ1-1, with D possibly matching TRBD1 (5 bases). The CDR3 spans 13 residues. Trimming took 2 bases from V and 1 from J, leaving 5 bases between them. Looked up from germline, CDR1 is MNHEY and CDR2 is SMNVEV (reference sequence).

This chain uses TRBV7-9 with TRBJ1-2; 7 positions match TRBD1. CDR1 and CDR2 from the germline V gene are SEHNR and FQNEAQ (reference sequence). The CDR3 runs 13 residues. V lost 8 bases and J lost 2; bases outside the gene matches: 5. Here the CDR3 DNA reads TGTGCCAGCTGGGACAGCCTCAACTATGGCTACACCTTC. Amino acids: CASWDSLNYGYTF. The full variable domain, completed using reference TRBV7-9 and TRBJ1-2, is DTGVSQNPRHKITKRGQNVTFRCDPISEHNRLYWYRQTLGQGPEFLTYFQNEAQLEKSRLLSDRFSAERPKGSFSTLEIQRTEQGDSAMYLCASWDSLNYGYTFGSGTRLTVV.

The V call is TRBV6-5, the J call TRBJ1-5, with 7 bases that match TRBD1. Looked up from germline, CDR1 is MNHEY and CDR2 is SVGAGI. Trimming removed 6 bases from V and 3 bases from J; junction bases left unmatched: 2. This CDR3 contains 13 residues. CDR3 bases: TGTGCCAGCAGCACAGGGGTCAATCAGCCCCAGCATTTT. This encodes CASSTGVNQPQHF.

The chain uses TRBV2 and TRBJ1-1; TRBD1 agrees at 9 bases. The CDR3 has 14 amino acids. Germline V gene lookup returns CDR1 SNHLY and CDR2 FYNNEI. The V segment lost 8 bases and the J segment 5 bases; nucleotides outside the gene matches: 9. The CDR3 sequence: CASSAQGARTEAFF. Written as DNA, the CDR3 is TGTGCCAGCTCAGCACAGGGGGCTAGGACTGAAGCTTTCTTT.

V is TRBV4-1 and J is TRBJ2-3, with 8 bases matching TRBD2. Looked up from germline, CDR1 is MGHRA and CDR2 is YSYEKL. The CDR3 consists of 17 residues. J gave up 1 base and V 0 bases, and 6 bases lay outside the gene matches. The CDR3 sequence is CASSQEGTSGRTDTQYF. As DNA, the CDR3 is TGCGCCAGCAGCCAAGAAGGAACTAGCGGACGCACAGATACGCAGTATTTT.

The chain joins TRBV6-6 to TRBJ2-2; 9 positions match TRBD1. CDR1 is MNHNY, CDR2 SVGAGI, per germline (reference sequence). J gave up 4 bases and V 6 bases, and 3 bases lay outside the gene matches. The CDR3 covers 14 residues. The CDR3 here is CASSGQGITGELFF. In DNA, the CDR3 is TGTGCCAGCAGCGGACAGGGGATCACCGGGGAGCTGTTTTTT.

The chain has TRBV5-1 and TRBJ2-6; D unclear. Germline CDR1 is SGHRS and CDR2 is YFSETQ. The CDR3 is 16 amino acids. With 1 base removed from V and 0 bases from J, the gap between germline ends came to 8 bases. This CDR3 reads CASSLRSTSGANVLTF. In nucleotides, the CDR3 is TGCGCCAGCAGCTTGAGAAGCACCTCTGGGGCCAACGTCCTGACTTTC.

J is TRBJ1-2 and V is TRBV6-5, with TRBD1 identical over 10 bases. This CDR3 is 16 amino acids long. CDR1 MNHEY and CDR2 SVGAGI come from the germline V gene. Germline trimming cut 3 bases from V and 5 bases from J; bases unmatched to any gene: 9. DNA for the CDR3: TGTGCCAGCAGTTATGCCCGGACAGGGGGAGGGTATGGCTACACCTTC. It specifies CASSYARTGGGYGYTF.